The next 30 T cell receptor beta chains were all read from a single sample in a study of blood T cells in healthy people across ages. Combining a sample-barcoded 5' primer with a J-beta primer mix, a second PCR ran for about 6 to 12 cycles. MiXCR was run by TCRdb on the 5' RACE reads, yielding one entry per CDR3 protein. The repertoire holds hundreds of thousands of distinct CDR3 sequences, more than 20% seen once, with 9.4% in the top ten. These data also featured in a second study, about T cells of mothers and their children.

Sequencing was done on a sample of blood. All receptors come from a boy younger than 18 in good health.

In nucleotides, the CDR3 is TGTGCCAGCAGTAGAAGGGTGAGCGGATCACAAGAGACCCAGTACTTC. Residues: CASSRRVSGSQETQYF. This rearrangement joins TRBV3-1 to TRBJ2-5; D is possibly TRBD2 (5 bases). Per germline, CDR1 LGHDT and CDR2 YNNKEL (reference sequence). The V end was cut by 6 bases, the J end by 2 bases, with 19 bases between. The CDR3 is made up of 16 amino acids.

The rearrangement uses TRBV2 and TRBJ2-3; TRBD2 aligns across 15 bases. Trimming took 2 bases from V and 0 from J; bases not matched to a gene: 3. The CDR3 length is 18 residues. The V gene's germline CDR1 is SNHLY and CDR2 FYNNEI. The CDR3 region is CASSESGLAGGSTDTQYF. The CDR3 DNA is TGTGCCAGCAGTGAATCGGGACTAGCGGGGGGCAGCACAGATACGCAGTATTTT.

The rearrangement uses TRBV5-5 and TRBJ1-2; possibly TRBD1 for D (6 bases). CDR1 SGHKS and CDR2 YYEKEE come from the germline V gene (reference sequence). V gave up 6 bases and J gave up 4 bases, with 16 bases separating them. This CDR3 comprises 14 residues. This chain's CDR3 is CASIQGSQTYGYTF. The CDR3 DNA follows: TGTGCCAGCATCCAGGGGAGCCAAACCTATGGCTACACCTTC.

This chain joins TRBV29-1 and TRBJ2-1; tentatively, D is TRBD1 or TRBD2 (6 bases each). Germline assignment: CDR1 SQVTM and CDR2 ANQGSEA. Trimming took 2 bases from V and 6 from J, leaving 14 bases between them. The CDR3 has 14 amino acids. The DNA for the CDR3 is TGCAGCGTTGAATGGGACACGGAGGGCAATGAGCAGTTCTTC. Its translation is CSVEWDTEGNEQFF.

The chain uses TRBV6-2 or TRBV6-3 and TRBJ2-3; D unclear. The germline V and J ends were trimmed by 10 bases and 3 bases, with 14 bases remaining between them. This CDR3 has 13 residues. From germline, CDR1 is MNHEY and CDR2 SVGEGT. The CDR3 spells CATQALLTDTQYF. Written as DNA, the CDR3 is TGTGCCACCCAGGCGCTTCTTACAGATACGCAGTATTTT.

The chain employs TRBV28 and TRBJ2-5; 8 bases are a match to TRBD2. Germline CDR1 reads MDHEN; CDR2 reads SYDVKM. This CDR3 contains 16 residues. With V trimmed by 7 bases and J by 7 bases, 17 bases remained unmatched. In DNA form, the CDR3 reads TGTGCCAGCAACACCAAAGCGGGAGAGGTAGAGGGGACCCAGTACTTC. Amino acids: CASNTKAGEVEGTQYF.

This clonotype was picked up a small number of times. V is TRBV13 and J is TRBJ2-5; 7 positions match TRBD1. The J call may not be correct, given that the DNA end is closer to TRBJ2-1. The CDR3 sequence is 16 residues long. From germline, CDR1 is PRHDT and CDR2 FYEKMQ (reference sequence). CDR3 DNA sequence: TGTGCCAGCAGCTCCCCGACGGGACAGAACTACAATGAGCAGTTCTTC. Amino acids: CASSSPTGQNYNEQFF.

The chain joins TRBV4-3 to TRBJ2-7; no definite D call. Germline V gene lookup returns CDR1 LGHNA and CDR2 YSLEER. The germline V and J ends were trimmed by 1 base and 2 bases, with 9 bases remaining between them. CDR3 length: 14 amino acids. The CDR3, as DNA: TGCGCCAGCAGCCAAGTCCTCGGAACCTACGAGCAGTACTTC. As protein: CASSQVLGTYEQYF.

The V call is TRBV12-3 or TRBV12-4, the J call TRBJ1-2; perhaps TRBD1 as D (5 bases). The CDR3 runs to 14 residues. V was clipped by 5 bases and J by 1 base, with 11 bases between them. The CDR3 DNA is TGTGCCAGCAGTACCGCGGGGGTTAACTATGGCTACACCTTC. It encodes CASSTAGVNYGYTF.

This clonotype came up a few times. The chain combines TRBV4-3 with TRBJ1-2; tentatively, D is TRBD1 (5 bases). Trimming removed 0 bases from V and 5 bases from J, with 13 bases in between. The germline gives CDR1 LGHNA, CDR2 YSLEER. The CDR3 is made up of 15 amino acids. In DNA form, the CDR3 reads TGCGCCAGCAGCCAAGATCGGGGCGGGCGGTATGGCTACACCTTC. As protein: CASSQDRGGRYGYTF.

The rearrangement joins TRBV4-3 to TRBJ2-3, with D tentatively TRBD1 (7 bases). Per the germline V gene, CDR1 is LGHNA and CDR2 is YSLEER. CDR3 length: 16 amino acids. V shed 0 bases and J shed 1 base, with 11 bases lying between them. The CDR3 loop is CASSQEGRGGTDTQYF. The DNA of the CDR3 is TGCGCCAGCAGCCAAGAAGGCAGGGGGGGCACAGATACGCAGTATTTT.

This clonotype was seen more than once but under ten times. The chain links TRBV7-2 to TRBJ2-5; 8 nucleotides agree with TRBD1. The J call is in doubt because the DNA end fits TRBJ2-7 better. The CDR3 runs 15 residues. Germline loops: CDR1 SGHTA, CDR2 FQGNSA. CDR3 region: CASSPGTGSGYEQYF. DNA of the CDR3: TGTGCCAGCAGCCCAGGGACAGGTTCGGGCTACGAGCAGTACTTC.

This chain links TRBV7-3 with TRBJ2-5; D perhaps matches TRBD2 (5 bases). Trimming removed 5 bases at V and 4 bases at J, with 11 bases between. The length of the CDR3 is 13 residues. Germline CDR1 is SGHTA and CDR2 is FQGTGA. For the CDR3, the DNA is TGTGCCAGCAGCCGGGGAATTGGAGAGACCCAGTACTTC. It encodes CASSRGIGETQYF. Supplemented by reference TRBV7-3 and TRBJ2-5, the full variable domain reads GAGVSQTPSNKVTEKGKYVELRCDPISGHTALYWYRQSLGQGPEFLIYFQGTGAADDSGLPNDRFFAVRPEGSVSTLKIQRTERGDSAVYLCASSRGIGETQYFGPGTRLLVL.

The chain recombines TRBV5-5 with TRBJ2-1; 11 nucleotides line up with TRBD2. The CDR3 runs 16 residues. Germline CDR1 reads SGHKS; CDR2 reads YYEKEE (reference sequence). V shed 4 bases and J 5 bases; nucleotides not matched to a gene: 8. The CDR3 is CASSGSGTSGHNEQFF. CDR3 nucleotides: TGTGCCAGCAGCGGATCCGGGACTAGCGGCCACAATGAGCAGTTCTTC.

The V gene is TRBV27, the J gene TRBJ2-3; 9 bases align to TRBD2. This CDR3 contains 16 residues. V lost 3 bases, J lost 4 bases, and 8 bases stayed unmatched. From germline, CDR1 is MNHEY and CDR2 SMNVEV (reference sequence). The CDR3 spells CASSFRGGGAPDTQYF. The CDR3 DNA follows: TGTGCCAGCAGTTTTAGGGGCGGGGGGGCCCCAGATACGCAGTATTTT.

This rearrangement joins TRBV5-1 to TRBJ1-1; 9 bases line up with TRBD1. The CDR3 has 19 residues. J gave up 3 bases and V 4 bases, and 19 bases lay outside the gene matches. Germline V gene sequence: CDR1 SGHRS, CDR2 YFSETQ. The chain's CDR3 is CASSPIQGQGSGRDTEAFF. The CDR3 DNA follows: TGCGCCAGCAGCCCCATTCAGGGACAGGGATCGGGTCGGGACACTGAAGCTTTCTTT. Drawing the rest from reference TRBV5-1 and TRBJ1-1, the complete variable domain is KAGVTQTPRYLIKTRGQQVTLSCSPISGHRSVSWYQQTPGQGLQFLFEYFSETQRNKGNFPGRFSGRQFSNSRSEMNVSTLELGDSALYLCASSPIQGQGSGRDTEAFFGQGTRLTVV.

The V and J genes are TRBV20-1 and TRBJ2-1, with 7 nucleotides matching TRBD1. V shed 0 bases and J 4 bases; nucleotides not matched to a gene: 9. This CDR3 has 16 amino acids. CDR1 is DFQATT, CDR2 SNEGSKA, per germline (reference sequence). CDR3 sequence reads: CSARETTGSFYNEQFF. The CDR3 DNA sequence: TGCAGTGCTAGAGAAACGACAGGGTCCTTTTACAATGAGCAGTTCTTC.

The gene calls are TRBV2 and TRBJ1-2; D uncertain. V was pared by 5 bases and J by 4 bases, with 17 bases between. Germline V gene sequence: CDR1 SNHLY, CDR2 FYNNEI. CDR3 length equals 15 residues. CDR3 sequence: CASSMRLGSAYGYTF. The CDR3 nucleotides read TGTGCCAGCAGTATGAGGTTAGGATCCGCCTATGGCTACACCTTC.

This chain uses TRBV6-1 with TRBJ2-2; TRBD1 aligns across 9 bases. Germline loops: CDR1 MNHNS, CDR2 SASEGT. This CDR3 has 16 amino acids. The V segment lost 5 bases and the J segment 4 bases; nucleotides outside the gene matches: 8. The CDR3 loop is CASSPPGQGSTGELFF. CDR3 bases: TGTGCCAGCAGTCCTCCGGGACAGGGATCCACCGGGGAGCTGTTTTTT.

This clonotype was observed a few times. The chain recombines TRBV21-1 with TRBJ1-2. TRBV21-1 is given as a pseudogene. This CDR3 has 13 amino acids. The chain's CDR3 is CASPRGADYGYTF. Written as DNA, the CDR3 is TGTGCCAGCCCCCGGGGGGCCGACTATGGCTACACCTTC.

The chain uses TRBV25-1 and TRBJ2-5; the match to TRBD2 covers 9 bases. Germline V gene data show CDR1 as MGHDK and CDR2 as SYGVNS. With 4 bases clipped from V and 5 bases from J, the junction kept 8 bases outside the gene matches. There are 15 residues in the CDR3. CDR3 region: CASSGPGGRAETQYF. The CDR3 DNA follows: TGTGCCAGCAGTGGCCCTGGCGGGAGGGCGGAGACCCAGTACTTC.

This rearrangement joins TRBV28 to TRBJ2-1; 7 bases fit TRBD1. This CDR3 spans 12 amino acids. J gave up 10 bases and V 4 bases, and 4 bases lay outside the gene matches. The germline V gene has CDR1 MDHEN and CDR2 SYDVKM. The CDR3 region is CASSSEQGEQFF. CDR3 bases: TGTGCCAGCAGTTCTGAACAGGGGGAGCAGTTCTTC.

In this sample, this clonotype turned up a few times. The rearrangement uses TRBV5-1 and TRBJ1-2, with D perhaps matching TRBD1 (5 bases). The CDR3 consists of 14 residues. CDR1 is SGHRS, CDR2 YFSETQ, per germline. With 4 bases removed from V and 8 bases from J, the gap between germline ends came to 18 bases. Here the CDR3 DNA reads TGCGCCAGCAGCAGAGGGGACCGCACAGTCGGCTACACCTTC. Encoded protein: CASSRGDRTVGYTF.

Only a few counts were recorded for this clonotype. The V and J genes are TRBV7-2 and TRBJ2-3, with 9 nucleotides matching TRBD2. This CDR3 comprises 16 residues. The trim removed 1 base at V and 2 bases at J, leaving 4 bases unmatched. Germline loops: CDR1 SGHTA, CDR2 FQGNSA. CDR3: CASSLETSGSTDTQYF. The CDR3 bases are TGTGCCAGCAGCTTAGAAACTAGCGGGTCCACAGATACGCAGTATTTT. The variable domain in full, with the rest retrieved from reference TRBV7-2 and TRBJ2-3, is GAGVSQSPSNKVTEKGKDVELRCDPISGHTALYWYRQSLGQGLEFLIYFQGNSAPDKSGLPSDRFSAERTGGSVSTLTIQRTQQEDSAVYLCASSLETSGSTDTQYFGPGTRLTVL.

J is TRBJ2-3 and V is TRBV29-1; TRBD2 aligns across 7 bases. V trimming: 3 bases; J trimming: 5 bases; junction bases outside the gene matches: 5. CDR1 and CDR2 from the germline V gene are SQVTM and ANQGSEA. The CDR3 contains 13 residues. DNA for the CDR3: TGCAGCGTTGAGTGGGAGGGTGGAGATACGCAGTATTTT. Its protein is CSVEWEGGDTQYF.

The V gene is TRBV12-3 or TRBV12-4, the J gene TRBJ2-5; TRBD1 aligns across 9 bases. With V trimmed by 7 bases and J by 7 bases, 7 bases remained unmatched. The CDR3 is 13 residues long. CDR3 nucleotides: TGTGCCAGCACCTTGGACAGGGGAGGGACCCAGTACTTC. As protein: CASTLDRGGTQYF.

This clonotype was seen a few times. This rearrangement joins TRBV6-6 to TRBJ2-5; the D is unclear. The CDR3 contains 13 residues. Germline V gene lookup returns CDR1 MNHNY and CDR2 SVGAGI (reference sequence). V lost 2 bases and J 1 base, leaving 5 bases between the germline ends. The CDR3 protein is CASSYASQETQYF. The CDR3 nucleotides are TGTGCCAGCAGTTACGCAAGCCAAGAGACCCAGTACTTC.

V usage is TRBV7-9 and J usage is TRBJ2-4; 7 bases fit TRBD2. The CDR3 runs 16 residues. In germline, CDR1 is SEHNR, CDR2 FQNEAQ (reference sequence). V gave up 6 bases and J gave up 0 bases; unmatched junction bases: 8. CDR3 sequence reads: CASRPGAGIAKNIQYF. The CDR3 DNA sequence: TGTGCCAGCAGGCCCGGAGCGGGAATAGCCAAAAACATTCAGTACTTC.

V and J are TRBV7-9 and TRBJ1-1, with 8 nucleotides matching TRBD1. The CDR3 sequence is 12 residues long. The germline CDR1 and CDR2 sequences are SEHNR and FQNEAQ (reference sequence). Trimming removed 5 bases from V and 11 bases from J; junction bases left unmatched: 7. CDR3 sequence reads: CASSLDREAAFF. CDR3 nucleotides: TGTGCCAGCAGCCTGGACAGGGAAGCGGCTTTCTTT.

V gene TRBV7-2 combines with J gene TRBJ2-1, with D tentatively TRBD2 (5 bases). The CDR3 sequence is 14 residues long. Germline V lookup: CDR1 SGHTA, CDR2 FQGNSA. Trimming took off 4 bases at V and 5 bases at J, with 12 bases between the two ends. The CDR3 DNA follows: TGTGCCAGCAGCTCTAGCTGGTCCAACAATGAGCAGTTCTTC. It encodes CASSSSWSNNEQFF.